The TCR beta chain described here comes from a study of beta chain features in type 1 diabetes. The study's findings and limits: All four CD4+ subsets from Type 1 diabetes patients carried moderately but significantly shorter TCRB CDR3s.

This clone occurred a few times. Its antigen is unidentified. The isolated RNA, all of it, was reverse transcribed, so expressed TCRB transcripts were what got sequenced. Roughly 3.4 million reads per sample on average were obtained from naive, central memory and regulatory T cell samples. This table comes from immunoSEQ multiplex PCR, and its TCRdb copy is limited to in-frame clones, with some not included. The profile shows more than 300,000 clones, 10% to 15% of them singletons. Trimming cost V 6 bases and J 4 bases; bases outside gene matches: 4. The CDR3 loop spans 15 amino acids. Germline loops: CDR1 LNHDA, CDR2 SQIVND (reference sequence).

V gene TRBV19 combines with J gene TRBJ2-1; 12 nucleotides line up with TRBD1. The clonotype was recovered from a woman aged 18-29 years with type 1 diabetes. Specimen: naive CD4+ T cells from blood. The CDR3 nucleotides are TGTGCCAGTAGCCTGGGACAGGGGGCGTACAATGAGCAGTTCTTC. It specifies CASSLGQGAYNEQFF.